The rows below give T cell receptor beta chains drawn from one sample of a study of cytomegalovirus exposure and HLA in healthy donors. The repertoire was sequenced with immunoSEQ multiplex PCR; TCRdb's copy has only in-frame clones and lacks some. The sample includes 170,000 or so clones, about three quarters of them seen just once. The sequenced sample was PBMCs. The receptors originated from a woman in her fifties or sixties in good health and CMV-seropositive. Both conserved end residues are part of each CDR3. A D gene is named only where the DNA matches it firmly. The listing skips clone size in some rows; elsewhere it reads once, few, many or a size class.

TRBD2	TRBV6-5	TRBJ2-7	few	TGTGCCAGCAGTTCTCCCGCGGGGGGCTTCTACGAGCAGTACTTC	CASSSPAGGFYEQYF
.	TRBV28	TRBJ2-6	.	TGTGCCAGCAGTTTATCTATCTCTGGGGCCAACGTCCTGACTTTC	CASSLSISGANVLTF
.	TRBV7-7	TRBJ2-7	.	TGTGCTAGCAGCTTCAGCAGGGAAGGCGAGCAGTACTTC	CASSFSREGEQYF
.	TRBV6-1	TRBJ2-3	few	TGTGCCAGCAGTGACTTAACAGGATCCACAGATACGCAGTATTTT	CASSDLTGSTDTQYF
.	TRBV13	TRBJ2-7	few	TGTGCCAGCAGCTTAGGACAGACCTACGAGCAGTACTTC	CASSLGQTYEQYF
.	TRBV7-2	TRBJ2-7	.	TGTGCCAGCAAGGGGGGGGCCTACTCCTACGAGCAGTACTTC	CASKGGAYSYEQYF
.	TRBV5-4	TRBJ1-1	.	TGTGCCAGCAGCCCGAGAGAACTGGGCATGAACACTGAAGCTTTCTTT	CASSPRELGMNTEAFF
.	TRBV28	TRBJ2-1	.	TGTGCCAGCAGTCTCCCCGGGGGCTCCTACAATGAGCAGTTCTTC	CASSLPGGSYNEQFF
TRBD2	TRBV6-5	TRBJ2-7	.	TGTGCCAGCAGTTATAGCCTAGCGGGGGGTTCCTACGAGCAGTACTTC	CASSYSLAGGSYEQYF
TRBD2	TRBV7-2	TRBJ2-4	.	TGTGCCAGCAGCTCCCGGCTACTAGCGGGCAAAAACATTCAGTACTTC	CASSSRLLAGKNIQYF
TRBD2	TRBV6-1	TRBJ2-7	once	TGTGCCAGCAGTGCCTTAGCGGGAGGCTCCTACGAGCAGTACTTC	CASSALAGGSYEQYF
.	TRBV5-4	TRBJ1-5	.	TGTGCCAGCAGCTTGTACAATCAGCCCCAGCATTTT	CASSLYNQPQHF
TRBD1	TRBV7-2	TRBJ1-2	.	TGTGCCAGCAGCTTAGCGCCGGGACAGATGAACTATGGCTACACCTTC	CASSLAPGQMNYGYTF
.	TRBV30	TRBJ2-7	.	TGTGCCTGGGATAGAGGAGGTTCCTCCTACGAGCAGTACTTC	CAWDRGGSSYEQYF
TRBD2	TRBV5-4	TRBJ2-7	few	TGTGCCAGCAGCCCTTCGCGCGGGAGGCAGTACTTC	CASSPSRGRQYF
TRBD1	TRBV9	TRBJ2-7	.	TGTGCCAGCAGCGTAGAGGGACAGGGCTCCGAGCAGTACTTC	CASSVEGQGSEQYF
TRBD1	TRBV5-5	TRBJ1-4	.	TGTGCCAGCAGCATAGAGGGGGCGCGAACTGAAAAACTGTTTTTT	CASSIEGARTEKLFF
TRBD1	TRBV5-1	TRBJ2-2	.	TGCGCCAGCAGCAATGGACAGGGGGCTGGCACCGGGGAGCTGTTTTTT	CASSNGQGAGTGELFF
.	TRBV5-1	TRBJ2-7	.	TGCGCCAGCAGCTTGGTGCGGGGTACGACCGAGCAGTACTTC	CASSLVRGTTEQYF
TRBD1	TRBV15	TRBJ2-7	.	TGTGCCACCTCCAGGACAGGGGGAGCCTACGAGCAGTACTTC	CATSRTGGAYEQYF
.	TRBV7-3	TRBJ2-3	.	TGTGCCAGCAGCTTTAGCTCGGATGTTGGAGATACGCAGTATTTT	CASSFSSDVGDTQYF
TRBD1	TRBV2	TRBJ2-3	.	TGTGCCAGCAGTGGGGGACAGGGAGGAACAGATACGCAGTATTTT	CASSGGQGGTDTQYF
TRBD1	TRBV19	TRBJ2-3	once	TGTGCCAGTAAAGACAGGGGGCGAGATACGCAGTATTTT	CASKDRGRDTQYF
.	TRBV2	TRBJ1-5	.	TGTGCCAGCAGTGAGATTCAGGGGAGCAATCAGCCCCAGCATTTT	CASSEIQGSNQPQHF
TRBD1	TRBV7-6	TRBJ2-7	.	TGTGCCAACAGCTTAGGACGGACGACAGGGGGCTATGACGAGCAGTACTTC	CANSLGRTTGGYDEQYF
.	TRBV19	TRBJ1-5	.	TGTGCCAGTAGTACACAGGTCCAAGCGCCCCAGCATTTT	CASSTQVQAPQHF
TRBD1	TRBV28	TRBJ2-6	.	TGTGCCAGCAGTTCACAGGGGGCTGGGGCCAACGTCCTGACTTTC	CASSSQGAGANVLTF
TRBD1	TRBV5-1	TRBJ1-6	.	TGCGCCAGCAGCTTGGTAGGGGGCGGAGATAATTCACCCCTCCACTTT	CASSLVGGGDNSPLHF
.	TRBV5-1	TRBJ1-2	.	TGCGCCAGCAGCTTGGACAGGGCTGGCTACACCTTC	CASSLDRAGYTF
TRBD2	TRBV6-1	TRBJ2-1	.	TGTGCCAGCAGTGCACATGGGACTAGCGGGAGGAGGAATGAGCAGTTCTTC	CASSAHGTSGRRNEQFF
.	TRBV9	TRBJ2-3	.	TGTGCCAGCAGCCTAGGGGGGCGGGGCACAGATACGCAGTATTTT	CASSLGGRGTDTQYF
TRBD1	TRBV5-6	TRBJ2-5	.	TGTGCCAGCAGGGGGACAGAGCAAGAGACCCAGTACTTC	CASRGTEQETQYF
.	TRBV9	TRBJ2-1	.	TGTGCCAGCAGCGTAGTCGGGTCTAGACTACCCTCCTACAATGAGCAGTTCTTC	CASSVVGSRLPSYNEQFF
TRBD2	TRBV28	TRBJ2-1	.	TGTGCCAGCAGGACCGTAGCGGGTTGGGGGAATGAGCAGTTCTTC	CASRTVAGWGNEQFF
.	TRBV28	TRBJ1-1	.	TGTGCCAGCACCTTGGGGGGGTCTCCTGAAGCTTTCTTT	CASTLGGSPEAFF
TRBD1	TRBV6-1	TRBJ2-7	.	TGTGCCAGCCGTAGGGTGGGACAGGGGGTGGAAGAGCAGTACTTC	CASRRVGQGVEEQYF
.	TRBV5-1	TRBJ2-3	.	TGCGCCAGCAGTCCTCCGAGTTCCGCCGCAGATACGCAGTATTTT	CASSPPSSAADTQYF
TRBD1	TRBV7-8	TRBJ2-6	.	TGTGCCAGCAGCTTAGATAGCACAGGGGGCGGATTCGGGGCCAACGTCCTGACTTTC	CASSLDSTGGGFGANVLTF
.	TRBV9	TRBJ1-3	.	TGTGCCAGCAGCGCGGGTCCGGGAGCATCTGGAAACACCATATATTTT	CASSAGPGASGNTIYF
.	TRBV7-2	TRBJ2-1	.	TGTGCCAGCAGCTGGACAGATAATGAGCAGTTCTTC	CASSWTDNEQFF
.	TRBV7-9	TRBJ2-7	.	TGTGCCAGCAGCTTGGACCGCGGGGGGACAGGGCCCTACGAGCAGTACTTC	CASSLDRGGTGPYEQYF
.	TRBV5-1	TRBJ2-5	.	TGCGCCAGCAGCTTGGGAGGGGGTGCGGCAGAGACCCAGTACTTC	CASSLGGGAAETQYF
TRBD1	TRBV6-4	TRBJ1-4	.	TGTGCCAGCAGTGTCCCGGACAGGGCCCCCGCAACTAATGAAAAACTGTTTTTT	CASSVPDRAPATNEKLFF
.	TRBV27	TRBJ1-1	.	TGTGCCAGCAGCTCGACAGCAATGAACACTGAAGCTTTCTTT	CASSSTAMNTEAFF
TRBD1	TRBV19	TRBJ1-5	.	TGTGCCAGTAGTCCAAGGACAGGGGCTAGGAGCAATCAGCCCCAGCATTTT	CASSPRTGARSNQPQHF
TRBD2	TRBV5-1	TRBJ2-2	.	TGCGCCAGCAGCTCCGAGCGGGGGATTAACACCGGGGAGCTGTTTTTT	CASSSERGINTGELFF
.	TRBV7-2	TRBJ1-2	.	TGTGCCAGCAGCCAAGACAGAAACTATGGCTACACCTTC	CASSQDRNYGYTF
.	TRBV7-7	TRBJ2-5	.	TGTGCTAGCAGCCCGCGGGTAGACCAAGAGACCCAGTACTTC	CASSPRVDQETQYF
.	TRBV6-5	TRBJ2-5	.	TGTGCCAGCAGTAGGGGTCCGCTTCTGTACTTC	CASSRGPLLYF
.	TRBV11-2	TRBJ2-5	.	TGTGCCAGCAGCTTAGGTGGCGGTGGGGCTTTGCAGACCCAGTACTTC	CASSLGGGGALQTQYF
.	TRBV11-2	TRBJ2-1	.	TGTGCCAGCAGCCCCTACGCTAATGAGCAGTTCTTC	CASSPYANEQFF
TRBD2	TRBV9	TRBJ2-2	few	TGTGCCAGCAGCCCCGGGCGGAGAAGCGGGGGCAACACCGGGGAGCTGTTTTTT	CASSPGRRSGGNTGELFF
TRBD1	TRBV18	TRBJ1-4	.	TGTGCCAGCTCACCACAGGGCGGGACAGGAAATGAAAAACTGTTTTTT	CASSPQGGTGNEKLFF
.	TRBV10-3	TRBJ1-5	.	TGTGCCATCAGTGGGACAGATAGCAATCAGCCCCAGCATTTT	CAISGTDSNQPQHF
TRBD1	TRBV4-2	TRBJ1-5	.	TGTGCCAGCAGCCAAGTGTTACAGGGGGCGGGTCAGCCCCAGCATTTT	CASSQVLQGAGQPQHF